This passage covers 13 T cell receptor beta chains from one sample sequenced in a study of immune evolution from preneoplasia to lung adenocarcinoma. Using immunoSEQ multiplex PCR, the repertoire was profiled, and TCRdb retains in-frame clones only, with some absent. The sample contains approximately 3,700 clones, roughly 87% of which appear only once. Sequenced sample: FFPE minimally invasive lung adenocarcinoma tissue. These receptors were collected from a donor at least 70 years old with lung adenocarcinoma.

The chain is built from TRBV6-1 and TRBJ2-1; TRBD1 matches at 7 bases. Germline assignment: CDR1 MNHNS and CDR2 SASEGT. This CDR3 is 13 amino acids long. Unmatched junction bases numbered 4, after V lost 7 bases and J lost 4 bases. CDR3 nucleotides: TGTGCCAGCACGACAGGGCAGTACAATGAGCAGTTCTTC. This codes for CASTTGQYNEQFF.

This chain joins TRBV6-6 and TRBJ2-7, with TRBD2 matching over 8 bases. From germline, CDR1 is MNHNY and CDR2 SVGAGI (reference sequence). The CDR3 runs 15 residues. Losses at the gene ends were 4 bases for V and 0 bases for J; bases not matched to a gene: 5. Here the CDR3 reads CASSSPGGLSYEQYF. CDR3 coding DNA: TGTGCCAGCAGTTCCCCGGGGGGGCTCTCCTACGAGCAGTACTTC.

The rearrangement uses TRBV28 and TRBJ2-3; tentative D call: TRBD2 (5 bases). V was clipped by 5 bases and J by 3 bases, with 6 bases between them. CDR1 is MDHEN and CDR2 is SYDVKM in the germline V gene. The CDR3 is made up of 12 amino acids. This CDR3 is CASSEGTDTQYF. The CDR3 coding sequence is TGTGCCAGCAGTGAGGGAACAGATACGCAGTATTTT. The full variable domain, completed using reference TRBV28 and TRBJ2-3, is DVKVTQSSRYLVKRTGEKVFLECVQDMDHENMFWYRQDPGLGLRLIYFSYDVKMKEKGDIPEGYSVSREKKERFSLILESASTNQTSMYLCASSEGTDTQYFGPGTRLTVL.

This chain joins TRBV30 and TRBJ1-2; D perhaps matches TRBD1 (6 bases). In germline, CDR1 is GTSNPN, CDR2 SVGIG (reference sequence). The CDR3 spans 13 residues. Deletions cut 2 bases from V and 6 bases from J, with 13 bases between. The CDR3 nucleotides are TGTGCCTGGAGTCCTACCGGGACAAATGGCTACACCTTC. The encoded protein is CAWSPTGTNGYTF.

This chain connects TRBV14 to TRBJ1-3; no clear D. Germline CDR1 and CDR2: SGHDN and FVKESK. The CDR3 extends over 15 amino acids. Trimming removed 4 bases at V and 3 bases at J, with 13 bases between. In DNA, the CDR3 is TGTGCCAGCAGCCCCGTTGCGGGGTTTGGAAACACCATATATTTT. It yields the protein CASSPVAGFGNTIYF.

This clone was recorded once. V and J are TRBV7-2 and TRBJ2-1, with TRBD1 matching 7 bases. The CDR3 runs 16 residues. The V gene end was trimmed by 2 bases and the J gene end by 3 bases; junction bases not matched to a gene: 7. The germline V gene encodes CDR1 SGHTA and CDR2 FQGNSA. The CDR3 region has the DNA TGTGCCAGCAGCTTAACTCCAGGGGGTCTCTACAATGAGCAGTTCTTC. Amino acid sequence: CASSLTPGGLYNEQFF.

V and J are TRBV9 and TRBJ2-1; a possible D gene is TRBD2 (6 bases). Germline V gives CDR1 SGDLS, CDR2 YYNGEE. V was cut by 4 bases and J by 10 bases, with 9 bases left in between. The CDR3 is 11 residues long. CDR3 sequence (DNA): TGTGCCAGCAGCAGCACTAGCGAGCAGTTCTTC. It is translated as CASSSTSEQFF.

The chain employs TRBV11-2 and TRBJ2-7, with D possibly being TRBD2 (7 bases). The germline V and J ends were trimmed by 5 bases and 0 bases, with 17 bases remaining between them. Germline V gene lookup returns CDR1 SGHAT and CDR2 FQNNGV. There are 16 residues in the CDR3. The CDR3 DNA is TGTGCCAGCAGCCCCCGTGGGGGGGGCGGCTCCTACGAGCAGTACTTC. It translates to CASSPRGGGGSYEQYF.

The chain is built from TRBV18 and TRBJ2-5; D possibly corresponds to TRBD2 (6 bases). The V end lost 3 bases, the J end lost 4 bases, and 9 bases lay between the germline ends. The germline CDR1 and CDR2 sequences are KGHSH and LQKENI. This CDR3 is 13 amino acids long. CDR3 amino acids: CASSPGSSETQYF. The CDR3 DNA sequence: TGTGCCAGCTCACCCGGGAGCTCAGAGACCCAGTACTTC.

The chain employs TRBV11-2 and TRBJ1-1; D gene uncertain. V lost 6 bases and J lost 5, with 13 bases in between. This CDR3 has 13 amino acids. Germline CDR1 and CDR2: SGHAT and FQNNGV. CDR3 sequence reads: CASRQPVGTEAFF. CDR3 nucleotides: TGTGCCAGCAGGCAACCAGTAGGGACTGAAGCTTTCTTT.

The gene calls are TRBV28 and TRBJ2-5, with 10 positions matching TRBD2. The tail of the sequence fits TRBJ2-7 better, so the J call may be wrong. The CDR3 contains 14 residues. Per the germline V gene, CDR1 is MDHEN and CDR2 is SYDVKM. As DNA, the CDR3 is TGTGCCAGCAGCCGAGCTAGCGGGAGTGGCGAGCAGTACTTC. Translation gives CASSRASGSGEQYF.

This clone was detected only once. The chain couples TRBV6-5 to TRBJ1-1, with D perhaps TRBD1 (5 bases). V was cut by 5 bases and J by 1 base, with 5 bases left in between. In germline, CDR1 is MNHEY, CDR2 SVGAGI. The CDR3 loop spans 12 amino acids. CDR3 amino acids: CASSDRNTEAFF. In nucleotides, the CDR3 is TGTGCCAGCAGTGACAGGAACACTGAAGCTTTCTTT.

CDR3 sequence (DNA): TGCAGCGTTGCCAGGGGGTTGCATTTT. This gives the protein CSVARGLHF. The chain uses TRBV29-1 and TRBJ1-5, with 7 nucleotides matching TRBD1. Germline values: CDR1 SQVTM, CDR2 ANQGSEA. V gave up 4 bases and J gave up 15 bases; unmatched junction bases: 3. CDR3 size: 9 residues.